This passage covers 18 T cell receptor beta chains from one sample sequenced in a study of cytomegalovirus exposure and HLA in healthy donors. Primers for the PCR totalled 60 Vbeta and 13 Jbeta. Assay used: immunoSEQ multiplex PCR; TCRdb lists only in-frame clones, some missing. Among fewer than 100,000 clones, just under 80% were seen once, and the ten largest hold about 4.2%. Sequenced material: PBMCs. These receptors were obtained from a male donor in good health and CMV-seropositive.

J is TRBJ2-5 and V is TRBV30; tentatively, D is TRBD2 (7 bases). This CDR3 is 14 amino acids long. Germline CDR1 and CDR2: GTSNPN and SVGIG (reference sequence). Trimming cost V 1 base and J 4 bases, with 13 bases left between them. As DNA, the CDR3 is TGTGCCTGGAGTGCCTCCGCGGGGGCAGAGACCCAGTACTTC. Translation gives CAWSASAGAETQYF.

This chain joins TRBV19 and TRBJ1-5; D gene ambiguous. Trimming left V 5 bases short and J 0 bases short, with 14 bases between. From germline, CDR1 is LNHDA and CDR2 SQIVND (reference sequence). The CDR3 sequence is 16 residues long. The CDR3 DNA reads as TGTGCCAGTAGTGGGAGTGGGCAGTATAGCAATCAGCCCCAGCATTTT. It specifies CASSGSGQYSNQPQHF.

The chain recombines TRBV27 with TRBJ1-1; 8 nucleotides line up with TRBD1. The CDR3 has 14 amino acids. CDR1 and CDR2 (germline): MNHEY, SMNVEV (reference sequence). The junction had 8 bases not matched to a gene; V was cut back by 6 bases and J by 5 bases. The CDR3 loop is CASSPRQGRTEAFF. The CDR3 DNA reads TGTGCCAGCAGCCCTAGACAGGGGAGAACTGAAGCTTTCTTT.

The chain carries TRBV27 and TRBJ2-1; D possibly corresponds to TRBD2 (6 bases). With 10 bases removed from V and 8 bases from J, the gap between germline ends came to 15 bases. Per germline, CDR1 MNHEY and CDR2 SMNVEV (reference sequence). The length of the CDR3 is 12 residues. In nucleotides, the CDR3 is TGTGCCACCTCCCGGGGGTGGGATGAGCAGTTCTTC. It encodes CATSRGWDEQFF.

The chain couples TRBV5-1 to TRBJ2-6; 7 positions agree with TRBD1. There are 15 residues in the CDR3. Germline V lookup: CDR1 SGHRS, CDR2 YFSETQ. Trimming removed 5 bases from V and 4 bases from J; junction bases left unmatched: 6. DNA of the CDR3: TGCGCCAGCAGGGACAGGTCCTCGGGGGCCAACGTCCTGACTTTC. Its protein is CASRDRSSGANVLTF.

This clone came up once. V and J are TRBV5-3 and TRBJ1-2, with D perhaps TRBD1 (5 bases). TRBV5-3 is identified as an open reading frame with a role that is uncertain. Between the trimmed V and J ends, which lost 8 bases and 0 bases, there was a span of 11 bases. The CDR3 is 13 amino acids. CDR3 DNA: TGTGCCAGCCGACAGCAGTCTAACTATGGCTACACCTTC. This codes for CASRQQSNYGYTF.

V is TRBV2 and J is TRBJ1-5, with D uncertain. The CDR3 sequence is 20 residues long. Germline V gene lookup returns CDR1 SNHLY and CDR2 FYNNEI. The ends were cut back, 2 bases at V and 0 bases at J, with 23 bases in the middle. DNA of the CDR3: TGTGCCAGCAGTGAACCTTCTGGCAGGCACTCGCTGTATAGCAATCAGCCCCAGCATTTT. This codes for CASSEPSGRHSLYSNQPQHF.

The genes are TRBV5-1 and TRBJ2-3; 7 nucleotides align to TRBD2. The CDR3 extends over 13 amino acids. In germline, CDR1 is SGHRS, CDR2 YFSETQ. The V gene end was trimmed by 7 bases and the J gene end by 2 bases; junction bases not matched to a gene: 4. In nucleotides, the CDR3 is TGCGCCAGCTCTAGCGGACCCACAGATACGCAGTATTTT. Amino acid sequence: CASSSGPTDTQYF.

This clone was detected only a few times. V is TRBV4-1 and J is TRBJ1-1; no reliable D call. The CDR3 is 13 amino acids. V was clipped by 4 bases and J by 5 bases, with 11 bases between them. The V gene's germline CDR1 is MGHRA and CDR2 YSYEKL. As DNA, the CDR3 is TGCGCCAGCAGCCCCCCCCGCGGGACTGAAGCTTTCTTT. Translated: CASSPPRGTEAFF.

The V call is TRBV6-1, the J call TRBJ2-6; 7 bases line up with TRBD1. The germline CDR1 and CDR2 sequences are MNHNS and SASEGT. Trimming at V came to 6 bases and at J to 4 bases, leaving 3 bases not matched to a gene. CDR3 length equals 14 residues. This chain's CDR3 is CASRTGAGANVLTF. For the CDR3, the DNA is TGTGCCAGCAGAACAGGGGCCGGGGCCAACGTCCTGACTTTC.

This clone occurred once. One end of the junction fails to match germline, which may point to a read error. The rearrangement joins TRBV6-1 to TRBJ2-6; possible D gene TRBD2, 5 bases. CDR1 and CDR2 from the germline V gene are MNHNS and SASEGT. The CDR3 runs to 15 residues. The CDR3 reads CASREGSSGANVLTF. DNA for the CDR3: TGTGCCAGCAGAGAAGGGAGCTCTGGGGCCAACGTCCTGACTTTC.

The rearrangement uses TRBV7-5 and TRBJ1-3. TRBV7-5 is described as a pseudogene. This CDR3 is 18 amino acids long. CDR3 bases: TGTGCCAGAAGACTTATTATGGAGAGGCATCACTCTGGAAACACCATATATTTT. Translating gives CARRLIMERHHSGNTIYF.

This chain uses TRBV29-1 with TRBJ2-1; 7 nucleotides align to TRBD2. CDR1 is SQVTM, CDR2 ANQGSEA, per germline. The CDR3 is 15 amino acids. J gave up 4 bases and V 0 bases, and 6 bases lay outside the gene matches. CDR3 region: CSVEDYPAGYNEQFF. The CDR3 DNA is TGCAGCGTTGAAGATTATCCAGCGGGGTACAATGAGCAGTTCTTC.

The V call is TRBV7-3, the J call TRBJ2-3, with 8 bases matching TRBD1. Per germline, CDR1 SGHTA and CDR2 FQGTGA. This CDR3 has 16 residues. The trim removed 5 bases at V and 4 bases at J, leaving 11 bases unmatched. The CDR3 sequence: CASSIGQGEFADTQYF. The CDR3 DNA reads as TGTGCCAGCAGCATAGGACAGGGCGAGTTTGCAGATACGCAGTATTTT.

The rearrangement uses TRBV9 and TRBJ2-1; TRBD2 agrees at 7 bases. Germline CDR1 reads SGDLS; CDR2 reads YYNGEE. The CDR3 consists of 16 residues. With 3 bases clipped from V and 4 bases from J, the junction kept 10 bases outside the gene matches. The CDR3 nucleotides are TGTGCCAGCAGCGAGGGCGGTCCGGGAGGTTACAATGAGCAGTTCTTC. This gives the protein CASSEGGPGGYNEQFF.

The chain carries TRBV11-2 and TRBJ2-7, with 12 bases that match TRBD1. Germline trimming cut 4 bases from V and 6 bases from J; bases unmatched to any gene: 4. The germline V gene has CDR1 SGHAT and CDR2 FQNNGV. The CDR3 is made up of 14 amino acids. The CDR3 bases are TGTGCCAGCAGCTCGGGACAGGGGGCAGGCGAGCAGTACTTC. It encodes CASSSGQGAGEQYF.

The rearrangement uses TRBV5-1 and TRBJ2-4, with a tentative D call TRBD1 (5 bases). CDR1 is SGHRS, CDR2 YFSETQ, per germline. V was shortened by 0 bases and J by 6 bases, with 13 bases between the two germline ends. The CDR3 totals 15 residues. For the CDR3, the DNA is TGCGCCAGCAGCTTGGTTGCAGGGTTCGGAAACATTCAGTACTTC. Encoded protein: CASSLVAGFGNIQYF.

This clone appeared a few times. The chain joins TRBV5-1 to TRBJ2-1; D is perhaps TRBD2 (6 bases). This CDR3 has 14 residues. The germline CDR1 and CDR2 sequences are SGHRS and YFSETQ. Trimming took 4 bases from V and 4 from J, leaving 12 bases between them. CDR3 nucleotides: TGCGCCAGCAGCCCGGGAGACCTATACAATGAGCAGTTCTTC. Amino acid sequence: CASSPGDLYNEQFF.